These T cell receptor beta chains were read from a single sample in a study of blood T cell repertoires in COVID-19. The method was immunoSEQ multiplex PCR; TCRdb's version includes in-frame clones alone and lacks a portion of them. The sample yields fewer than 200,000 clones, about 88% seen once. The sequenced material came from peripheral blood. All receptors come from a man aged 40-50 years with active or convalescent COVID-19. The CDR3 runs from the conserved cysteine through the conserved F or W. Fields, in order: clone size, V gene, D gene, J gene, CDR3 protein, CDR3 DNA. D genes are given only for firm matches. The size field is filled for only some rows; it gives once, few, many or a size class.

-	TRBV28	TRBD1	TRBJ1-2	CASSLGGQGSYGYTF	TGTGCCAGCAGTTTGGGGGGACAGGGGAGCTATGGCTACACCTTC
few	TRBV7-9	TRBD1	TRBJ1-2	CASSPQGAYGYTF	TGTGCCAGCAGCCCCCAGGGGGCGTATGGCTACACCTTC
-	TRBV28	-	TRBJ1-6	CASTRTKNSPLHF	TGTGCCAGCACCCGGACAAAAAATTCACCCCTCCACTTT
-	TRBV29-1	-	TRBJ2-5	CSVVDRRGTQYF	TGCAGCGTAGTGGACAGGAGGGGGACCCAGTACTTC
-	TRBV30	TRBD1	TRBJ1-5	CAWSAPQDRGRQPQHF	TGTGCCTGGAGTGCCCCGCAGGACAGGGGCAGACAGCCCCAGCATTTT
few	TRBV18	TRBD1	TRBJ1-1	CASSPRTGRGTEAFF	TGTGCCAGCTCACCGAGGACAGGGAGAGGCACTGAAGCTTTCTTT
-	TRBV7-9	-	TRBJ2-1	CASSLRGLERDEQFF	TGTGCCAGCAGCTTACGGGGGTTGGAGAGGGATGAGCAGTTCTTC
few	TRBV19	TRBD1	TRBJ1-2	CASTDRGRDGYTF	TGTGCCAGTACCGACAGGGGGCGAGATGGCTACACCTTC
-	TRBV6-1	TRBD1	TRBJ2-7	CASSDTRNRGKNGYEQYF	TGTGCCAGCAGTGACACCCGTAACAGGGGAAAGAATGGCTACGAGCAGTACTTC
-	TRBV7-3	TRBD2	TRBJ2-3	CASSPGLATDTQYF	TGTGCCAGCAGCCCCGGACTAGCCACAGATACGCAGTATTTT
-	TRBV9	-	TRBJ2-3	CASSVAPGGRATDTQYF	TGTGCCAGCAGCGTAGCCCCAGGGGGGCGGGCCACAGATACGCAGTATTTT
few	TRBV30	-	TRBJ1-4	CAWSGAATNEKLFF	TGTGCCTGGAGTGGGGCAGCAACTAATGAAAAACTGTTTTTT
-	TRBV7-2	-	TRBJ1-4	CASSRYVEEKLFF	TGTGCCAGCAGTAGATATGTCGAAGAAAAACTGTTTTTT
-	TRBV5-1	TRBD2	TRBJ2-7	CASSRSGGDYEQYF	TGCGCCAGCAGCAGGAGCGGGGGGGACTACGAGCAGTACTTC
-	TRBV23-1	-	TRBJ1-1	CASSQWGDTEAFF	TGCGCCAGCAGTCAGTGGGGGGACACTGAAGCTTTCTTT
-	TRBV4-1	-	TRBJ2-1	CASSKQGWVGNEQFF	TGCGCCAGCAGCAAACAGGGTTGGGTTGGGAATGAGCAGTTCTTC
-	TRBV7-9	-	TRBJ1-2	CASSSEGYGYTF	TGTGCCAGCAGCTCGGAGGGCTATGGCTACACCTTC
-	TRBV5-5	TRBD1	TRBJ2-7	CASSADRGSYEQYF	TGTGCCAGCAGCGCGGACAGGGGATCCTACGAGCAGTACTTC
-	TRBV5-1	TRBD1	TRBJ2-2	CASSEGQVFTGELFF	TGCGCCAGCAGCGAGGGACAGGTATTCACCGGGGAGCTGTTTTTT
-	TRBV27	-	TRBJ1-2	CASSLSTNYGYTF	TGTGCCAGCAGTTTGTCCACAAACTATGGCTACACCTTC
many	TRBV5-1	-	TRBJ2-1	CASSLGGNEQFF	TGCGCCAGCAGCTTAGGGGGCAATGAGCAGTTCTTC
-	TRBV30	-	TRBJ1-6	CAWQGMRNSPLHF	TGTGCCTGGCAGGGGATGCGGAATTCACCCCTCCACTTT
-	TRBV7-2	TRBD2	TRBJ2-5	CASSLGGVGLGETQYF	TGTGCCAGCAGCTTAGGGGGGGTCGGACTAGGAGAGACCCAGTACTTC
-	TRBV18	-	TRBJ2-5	CASSPGGRSLETQYF	TGTGCCAGCTCACCGGGGGGACGGAGTCTGGAGACCCAGTACTTC
-	TRBV6-5	-	TRBJ2-5	CASSYPSTTIPETQYF	TGTGCCAGCAGTTACCCCTCTACTACCATTCCGGAGACCCAGTACTTC
-	TRBV4-1	TRBD1	TRBJ2-5	CASSQLGQGPRQETQYF	TGCGCCAGCAGCCAACTTGGACAGGGACCCCGCCAAGAGACCCAGTACTTC
-	TRBV4-2	TRBD2	TRBJ2-3	CASSQELAKGDTQYF	TGTGCCAGCAGCCAAGAACTAGCGAAGGGTGATACGCAGTATTTT
few	TRBV28	TRBD1	TRBJ1-2	CASTPGTASNYGYTF	TGTGCCAGCACTCCAGGGACAGCGAGTAACTATGGCTACACCTTC
-	TRBV7-9	-	TRBJ2-2	CASRSLGGDTGELFF	TGTGCCAGCAGATCCCTAGGGGGGGACACCGGGGAGCTGTTTTTT
-	TRBV19	-	TRBJ2-5	CASSIGPEEETQYF	TGTGCCAGTAGTATAGGACCGGAGGAAGAGACCCAGTACTTC
once	TRBV27	-	TRBJ2-5	CASSFGQSSETQYF	TGTGCCAGCAGTTTTGGGCAGTCATCGGAGACCCAGTACTTC
-	TRBV3-1/TRBV3-2	-	TRBJ1-5	CASSRNWGAAQHF	TGTGCCAGCAGCCGTAATTGGGGCGCGGCCCAGCATTTT
few	TRBV7-2	-	TRBJ1-4	CASSLVGVGEKLFF	TGTGCCAGCAGCTTAGTAGGGGTGGGTGAAAAACTGTTTTTT
-	TRBV5-5	-	TRBJ1-5	CASSVTMGSGQPQHF	TGTGCCAGCAGCGTGACGATGGGGTCGGGGCAGCCCCAGCATTTT
-	TRBV2	-	TRBJ1-1	CASSAFTGTNTEAFF	TGTGCCAGCAGTGCCTTTACAGGGACGAACACTGAAGCTTTCTTT